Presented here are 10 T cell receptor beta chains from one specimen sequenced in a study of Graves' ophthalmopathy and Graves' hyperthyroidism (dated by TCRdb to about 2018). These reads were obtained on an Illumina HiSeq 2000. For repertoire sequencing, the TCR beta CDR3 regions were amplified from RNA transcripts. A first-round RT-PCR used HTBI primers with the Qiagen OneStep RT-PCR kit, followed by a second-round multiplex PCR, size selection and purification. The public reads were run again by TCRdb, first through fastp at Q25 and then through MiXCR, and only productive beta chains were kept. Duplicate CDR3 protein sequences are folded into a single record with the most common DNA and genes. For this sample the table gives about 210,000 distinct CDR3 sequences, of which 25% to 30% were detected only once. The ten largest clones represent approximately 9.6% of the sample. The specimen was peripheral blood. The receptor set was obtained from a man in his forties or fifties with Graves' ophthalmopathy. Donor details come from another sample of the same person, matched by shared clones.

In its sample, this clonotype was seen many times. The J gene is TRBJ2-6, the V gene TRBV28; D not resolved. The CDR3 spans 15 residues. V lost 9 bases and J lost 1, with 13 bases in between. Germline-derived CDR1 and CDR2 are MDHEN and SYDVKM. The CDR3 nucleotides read TGTGCCAGTCTAAATCCGGTATCTGGGGCCAACGTCCTGACTTTC. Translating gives CASLNPVSGANVLTF.

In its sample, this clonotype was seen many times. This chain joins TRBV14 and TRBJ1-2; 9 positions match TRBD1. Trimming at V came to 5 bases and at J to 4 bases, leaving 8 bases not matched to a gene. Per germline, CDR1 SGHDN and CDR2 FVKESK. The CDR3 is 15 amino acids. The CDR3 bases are TGTGCCAGCAGCGCCCGAAACAGGGGGCCCTATGGCTACACCTTC. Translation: CASSARNRGPYGYTF.

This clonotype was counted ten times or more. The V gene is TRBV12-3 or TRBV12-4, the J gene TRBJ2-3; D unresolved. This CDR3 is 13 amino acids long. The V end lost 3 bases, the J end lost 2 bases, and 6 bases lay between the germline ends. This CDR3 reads CASSFTFTDTQYF. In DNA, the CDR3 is TGTGCCAGCAGTTTCACATTCACAGATACGCAGTATTTT.

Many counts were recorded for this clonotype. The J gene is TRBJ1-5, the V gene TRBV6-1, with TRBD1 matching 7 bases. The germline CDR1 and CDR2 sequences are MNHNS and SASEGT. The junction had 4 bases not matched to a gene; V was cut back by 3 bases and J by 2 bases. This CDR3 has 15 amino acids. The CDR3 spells CASSDRQGGNQPQHF. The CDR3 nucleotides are TGTGCCAGCAGTGATAGACAGGGTGGCAATCAGCCCCAGCATTTT.

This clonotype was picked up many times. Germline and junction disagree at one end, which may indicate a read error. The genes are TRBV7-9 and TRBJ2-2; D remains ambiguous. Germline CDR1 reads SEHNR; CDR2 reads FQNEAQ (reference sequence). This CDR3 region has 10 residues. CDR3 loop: CASSHEELFF. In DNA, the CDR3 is TGTGCCAGCAGCCATGAGGAGTTGTTTTTT. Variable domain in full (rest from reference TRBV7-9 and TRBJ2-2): DTGVSQNPRHKITKRGQNVTFRCDPISEHNRLYWYRQTLGQGPEFLTYFQNEAQLEKSRLLSDRFSAERPKGSFSTLEIQRTEQGDSAMYLCASSHEELFFGEGSRLTVL.

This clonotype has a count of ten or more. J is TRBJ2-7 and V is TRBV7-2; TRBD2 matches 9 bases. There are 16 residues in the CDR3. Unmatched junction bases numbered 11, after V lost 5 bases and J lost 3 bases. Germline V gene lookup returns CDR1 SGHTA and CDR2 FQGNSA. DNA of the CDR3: TGTGCCAGCAGCCCAAGACCTCTAGCGGGAAACTACGAGCAGTACTTC. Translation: CASSPRPLAGNYEQYF.

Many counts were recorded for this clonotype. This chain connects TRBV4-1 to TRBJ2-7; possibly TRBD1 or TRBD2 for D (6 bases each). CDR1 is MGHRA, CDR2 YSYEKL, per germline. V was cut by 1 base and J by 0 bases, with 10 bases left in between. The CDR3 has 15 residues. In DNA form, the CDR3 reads TGCGCCAGCAGCCAAGTACAGGGAGGCTCCTACGAGCAGTACTTC. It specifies CASSQVQGGSYEQYF.

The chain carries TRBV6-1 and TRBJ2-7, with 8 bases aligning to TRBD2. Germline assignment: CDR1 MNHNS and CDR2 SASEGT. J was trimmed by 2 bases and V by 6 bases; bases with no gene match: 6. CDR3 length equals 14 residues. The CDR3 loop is CASSREGTPYEQYF. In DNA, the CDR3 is TGTGCCAGCAGCCGGGAGGGGACTCCCTACGAGCAGTACTTC.

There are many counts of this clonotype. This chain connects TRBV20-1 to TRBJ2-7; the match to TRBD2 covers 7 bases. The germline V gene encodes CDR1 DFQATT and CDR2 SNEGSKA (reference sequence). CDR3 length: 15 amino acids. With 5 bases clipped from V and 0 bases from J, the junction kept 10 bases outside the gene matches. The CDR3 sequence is CSALPFGGSSYEQYF. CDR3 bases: TGCAGTGCTCTCCCCTTCGGCGGGAGCTCCTACGAGCAGTACTTC.

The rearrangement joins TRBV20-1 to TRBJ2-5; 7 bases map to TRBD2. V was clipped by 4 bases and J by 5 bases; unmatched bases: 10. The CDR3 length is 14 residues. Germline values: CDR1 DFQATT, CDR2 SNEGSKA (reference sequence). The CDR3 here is CSANVAGAYETQYF. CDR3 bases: TGCAGTGCTAACGTGGCGGGAGCATATGAGACCCAGTACTTC.